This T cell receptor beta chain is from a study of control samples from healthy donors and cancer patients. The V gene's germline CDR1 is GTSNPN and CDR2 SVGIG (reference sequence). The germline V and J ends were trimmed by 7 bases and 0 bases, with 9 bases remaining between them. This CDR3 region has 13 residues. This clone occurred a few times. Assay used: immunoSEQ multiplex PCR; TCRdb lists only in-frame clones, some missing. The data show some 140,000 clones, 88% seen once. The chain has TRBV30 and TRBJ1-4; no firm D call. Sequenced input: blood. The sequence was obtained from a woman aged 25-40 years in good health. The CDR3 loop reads CAYSATTNEKLFF. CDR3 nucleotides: TGTGCCTACTCAGCCACAACTAATGAAAAACTGTTTTTT.